These T cell receptor beta chains were read from a single sample in a study of blood T cell repertoires in COVID-19. This table comes from immunoSEQ multiplex PCR, and its TCRdb copy is limited to in-frame clones, with some not included. This sample has a few hundred thousand clones, with approximately 80% found just once. The source material was peripheral blood. The receptors were sampled from a human donor in a cohort sampled during active COVID-19. Both conserved end residues are part of each CDR3. D genes are given only for firm matches. A clone size is listed for some rows: how often the clone was seen (once, few, many), or a class if it is expanded.

d_call | j_call | clone_size | v_call | cdr3_aa | cdr3_nt
NA | TRBJ2-7 | NA | TRBV29-1 | CSVEGGGERYF | TGCAGCGTTGAAGGGGGCGGCGAGCGGTACTTC
NA | TRBJ1-1 | NA | TRBV7-3 | CASSLTGGSEAFF | TGTGCCAGCAGCTTAACGGGAGGGAGTGAAGCTTTCTTT
TRBD2 | TRBJ2-1 | NA | TRBV7-6 | CASSLASGKFNEQFF | TGTGCCAGCAGCTTAGCTAGCGGGAAATTCAATGAGCAGTTCTTC
TRBD1 | TRBJ2-1 | NA | TRBV19 | CASSATGVNEQFF | TGTGCCAGTAGTGCCACAGGGGTCAATGAGCAGTTCTTC
NA | TRBJ1-1 | NA | TRBV6-6 | CASTSGQNTEAFF | TGTGCCAGCACCTCCGGACAGAACACTGAAGCTTTCTTT
TRBD1 | TRBJ1-2 | NA | TRBV3-1/TRBV3-2 | CASSQPGQESFMVTF | TGTGCCAGCAGCCAGCCAGGACAGGAGAGCTTTATGGTCACCTTC
NA | TRBJ2-1 | NA | TRBV5-6 | CASSPGVAVAEQFF | TGTGCCAGCAGCCCGGGGGTCGCTGTGGCTGAGCAGTTCTTC
NA | TRBJ1-2 | once | TRBV19 | CASSNDGRLPGYGYTF | TGTGCCAGTAGTAATGACGGACGACTACCTGGCTATGGCTACACCTTC
TRBD1 | TRBJ2-5 | NA | TRBV6-5 | CASSWGQGRQETQYF | TGTGCCAGCAGTTGGGGACAGGGCCGGCAAGAGACCCAGTACTTC
NA | TRBJ1-2 | NA | TRBV19 | CASGDPGEINYGYTF | TGTGCCAGTGGAGATCCAGGGGAAATCAACTATGGCTACACCTTC
TRBD2 | TRBJ2-3 | NA | TRBV28 | CASSHLGLAGGVWVTDTQYF | TGTGCCAGCAGTCACTTGGGACTAGCGGGAGGGGTGTGGGTCACAGATACGCAGTATTTT
NA | TRBJ1-2 | few | TRBV15 | CATSLLRSNYGYTF | TGTGCCACCAGCCTGCTGCGTTCTAACTATGGCTACACCTTC
NA | TRBJ1-2 | few | TRBV5-1 | CASSQDTNYGYTF | TGCGCCAGCAGTCAGGACACAAACTATGGCTACACCTTC
NA | TRBJ1-2 | NA | TRBV9 | CASSGQRLPYGYTF | TGTGCCAGCAGTGGACAGCGACTTCCCTATGGCTACACCTTC
NA | TRBJ1-2 | NA | TRBV18 | CASYDSNYGYTF | TGTGCCAGCTACGACAGCAACTATGGCTACACCTTC
NA | TRBJ2-2 | NA | TRBV24-1 | CATSDWGGAGNAGELFF | TGTGCCACCAGTGATTGGGGTGGCGCAGGGAACGCCGGGGAGCTGTTTTTT
NA | TRBJ1-1 | NA | TRBV11-3 | CASSLDMNTEAFF | TGTGCCAGCAGCCTCGACATGAACACTGAAGCTTTCTTT
NA | TRBJ1-1 | NA | TRBV2 | CASTPDRNTEAFF | TGTGCCAGCACTCCGGACAGGAACACTGAAGCTTTCTTT
NA | TRBJ1-6 | NA | TRBV5-6 | CASSLDAGRPLGTLHF | TGTGCCAGCAGCTTGGACGCAGGGAGGCCCTTGGGAACCCTCCACTTT
TRBD1 | TRBJ1-2 | NA | TRBV6-6 | CASSSPEGRGRHGYTF | TGTGCCAGCAGCAGCCCGGAGGGAAGGGGGCGACATGGCTACACCTTC
NA | TRBJ1-5 | NA | TRBV28 | CASSPLSGGEIGQPQHF | TGTGCCAGCAGTCCACTCTCTGGAGGGGAAATTGGTCAGCCCCAGCATTTT
TRBD2 | TRBJ2-5 | NA | TRBV5-1 | CASSLAITSGMRETQYF | TGCGCCAGCAGCTTGGCCATCACTAGCGGGATGAGGGAGACCCAGTACTTC
NA | TRBJ1-1 | NA | TRBV12-1 | CASSPHPEAFF | TGTGCCAGCAGCCCACATCCTGAAGCTTTCTTT
TRBD1 | TRBJ1-2 | NA | TRBV11-3 | CASSAGQGAGYTF | TGTGCCAGCAGCGCGGGACAGGGGGCTGGCTACACCTTC
NA | TRBJ1-2 | NA | TRBV7-2 | CASSLGPAGGYTF | TGTGCCAGCAGCTTGGGGCCTGCTGGTGGCTACACCTTC
TRBD1 | TRBJ2-7 | NA | TRBV18 | CASRVRGPVGEQYF | TGTGCCAGCCGAGTTAGGGGGCCCGTGGGCGAGCAGTACTTC
TRBD2 | TRBJ2-5 | once | TRBV7-3 | CASSLGGSGETQYF | TGTGCCAGCAGCTTGGGGGGGTCAGGAGAGACCCAGTACTTC
TRBD2 | TRBJ2-2 | NA | TRBV10-3 | CAISESLNPAGGRTGELFF | TGTGCCATCAGTGAGTCACTCAACCCAGCGGGAGGACGGACCGGGGAGCTGTTTTTT
TRBD1 | TRBJ1-2 | NA | TRBV5-6 | CASSLGQGQGGYTF | TGTGCCAGCAGCTTGGGACAGGGCCAGGGCGGCTACACCTTC
NA | TRBJ2-2 | NA | TRBV28 | CASRNTGANTGELFF | TGTGCCAGTCGCAATACCGGTGCGAACACCGGGGAGCTGTTTTTT
NA | TRBJ2-1 | NA | TRBV19 | CASRERQDLYNEQFF | TGTGCCAGTAGAGAAAGACAGGACCTCTACAATGAGCAGTTCTTC
TRBD2 | TRBJ2-5 | NA | TRBV20-1 | CSASTSGPETQYF | TGCAGTGCTAGTACTAGCGGTCCGGAGACCCAGTACTTC
TRBD1 | TRBJ2-7 | NA | TRBV19 | CASSVGQGGEQYF | TGTGCCAGTAGTGTTGGACAGGGGGGCGAGCAGTACTTC
NA | TRBJ2-7 | NA | TRBV5-1 | CASSLGISSYEQYF | TGCGCCAGCAGCTTGGGTATTAGCTCCTACGAGCAGTACTTC
NA | TRBJ2-2 | NA | TRBV12-3/TRBV12-4 | CASSIQNTGELFF | TGTGCCAGCAGTATACAGAACACCGGGGAGCTGTTTTTT
TRBD2 | TRBJ2-1 | few | TRBV5-1 | CASSSTSGRTNEQFF | TGCGCCAGCAGCTCGACTAGCGGGAGAACCAATGAGCAGTTCTTC
TRBD2 | TRBJ2-2 | NA | TRBV5-1 | CASSLELAGEGELFF | TGCGCCAGCAGCTTAGAACTAGCGGGAGAAGGGGAGCTGTTTTTT
NA | TRBJ1-3 | NA | TRBV3-1/TRBV3-2 | CASSHRWGNTIYF | TGTGCCAGCAGCCATCGGTGGGGAAACACCATATATTTT
TRBD1 | TRBJ1-3 | once | TRBV7-2 | CASSSSGGRLSGNTIYF | TGTGCCAGCAGCTCATCAGGGGGAAGATTATCTGGAAACACCATATATTTT
NA | TRBJ1-4 | NA | TRBV10-2 | CASSERQEARVREKLFF | TGCGCCAGCAGTGAGAGACAGGAGGCGAGAGTACGAGAAAAACTGTTTTTT
TRBD2 | TRBJ2-3 | NA | TRBV5-4 | CASSLREVGGAQYF | TGTGCCAGCAGCTTGCGGGAGGTTGGCGGGGCGCAGTATTTT
NA | TRBJ1-6 | few | TRBV4-2 | CASSQEGQIYNSPLHF | TGTGCCAGCAGCCAAGAGGGGCAGATCTATAATTCACCCCTCCACTTT
TRBD1 | TRBJ1-2 | NA | TRBV5-1 | CAKRGDRVDGSLGYTF | TGCGCCAAAAGGGGGGACAGGGTCGATGGGAGTCTCGGCTACACCTTC
TRBD1 | TRBJ2-1 | NA | TRBV5-4 | CASSLEGQRAGEQFF | TGTGCCAGCAGCTTGGAGGGACAGAGGGCTGGGGAGCAGTTCTTC
NA | TRBJ2-1 | NA | TRBV19 | CASSSRGARNYNEQFF | TGTGCCAGTAGCTCCAGGGGGGCTCGGAATTACAATGAGCAGTTCTTC